These T cell receptor beta chains were read from a single sample in a study of T and B cells in COVID-19 patients. TCRdb used MiXCR to reprocess the multiplex PCR reads, holding one entry per CDR3 protein. This sample yields about 8,400 distinct CDR3 sequences, of which about 25% are seen a single time; approximately 6.4% belongs to the top ten. Source material: blood. These TCRs come from a human donor who had recovered from COVID-19. Both conserved end residues are part of each CDR3. Each record gives: clone size, J gene, V gene, D gene, CDR3 DNA, CDR3 protein. D genes are given only for firm matches. Clone size is stated in some rows and not others, as once, few, many or a class when expanded.

>.|TRBJ1-1|TRBV18|TRBD1
TGTGCCAGCTCACCACCTTGGACAGGGGCCACTGAAGCTTTCTTT
CASSPPWTGATEAFF
>.|TRBJ2-1|TRBV19|TRBD1
TGTGCCAGTAGTATAGTCGCGGGACAGGGGTTAAATGAGCAGTTCTTC
CASSIVAGQGLNEQFF
>many|TRBJ2-3|TRBV6-4|TRBD2
TGTGCCAGCAGAGCGGGAGGGCCCGCAGATACGCAGTATTTT
CASRAGGPADTQYF
>.|TRBJ2-7|TRBV20-1|TRBD1
TGCAGTGCTAGCCGGGACAGGGATAACGAGCAGTACTTC
CSASRDRDNEQYF
>few|TRBJ2-3|TRBV7-2|.
TGTGCCAGCAGCCCTCCCACAGATACGCAGTATTTT
CASSPPTDTQYF
>many|TRBJ2-1|TRBV20-1|.
TGCAGTGCTAGTCGGAGCTCCTACAATGAGCAGTTCTTC
CSASRSSYNEQFF
>.|TRBJ2-4|TRBV6-2/TRBV6-3|TRBD2
TGTGCCAGCAGTTACGCTCGGACTAGCGGGGGGTTTCAGTACTTC
CASSYARTSGGFQYF
>.|TRBJ1-5|TRBV7-2|.
TGTGCCAGCAGCTTAGGACAGGCCCTCAATCAGCCCCAGCATTTT
CASSLGQALNQPQHF
>.|TRBJ2-1|TRBV29-1|TRBD1
TGCAGCGTCGCAGGGGGTTCAACCCGAGGCAATGAGCAGTTCTTC
CSVAGGSTRGNEQFF
>.|TRBJ1-3|TRBV5-1|.
TGCGCCAGCAGCGGGTCACGGGTTGGTTCTGGAAACACCATATATTTT
CASSGSRVGSGNTIYF
>.|TRBJ1-4|TRBV12-3/TRBV12-4|.
TGTGCCAGCAGCGTTTCTGGGGTTGAAAAACTGTTTTTT
CASSVSGVEKLFF
>.|TRBJ2-1|TRBV28|.
TGTGCCAGCAGTAGCCACAGGGAGAAGCATGAGCAGTTCTTC
CASSSHREKHEQFF
>.|TRBJ2-7|TRBV7-9|.
TGTGCCAGCAGCTCCCTAGCGAACCGTAGGTACGAGCAGTACTTC
CASSSLANRRYEQYF
>few|TRBJ2-1|TRBV2|.
TGTGCCAGCCTGACAGCCCCCGGGGGCGAGCAGTTCTTC
CASLTAPGGEQFF
>.|TRBJ2-7|TRBV5-1|TRBD1
TGCGCCAGCAGCGTCCCCGGGACAGGGGCCGGCGAGCAGTACTTC
CASSVPGTGAGEQYF
>many|TRBJ2-2|TRBV18|.
TGTGCCAGCTCTACGAGGACAACGAACACCGGGGAGCTGTTTTTT
CASSTRTTNTGELFF
>medium-sized|TRBJ2-1|TRBV27|TRBD2
TGTGCCAGCAGCCAACTAGAAGCGGGGGGGCCCTATGAGCAGTTCTTC
CASSQLEAGGPYEQFF
>.|TRBJ2-7|TRBV6-5|.
TGTGCCAGCAGTTACTCGACAAGGTCGGAGGGCTACGAGCAGTACTTC
CASSYSTRSEGYEQYF
>medium-sized|TRBJ2-4|TRBV19|TRBD2
TGTGCCAGTAGTATAGCACTAGCGGGACGACTAGCCAAAAACATTCAGTACTTC
CASSIALAGRLAKNIQYF
>.|TRBJ2-2|TRBV18|.
TGTGCCAGCTCACACGGGAACACCGGGGAGCTGTTTTTT
CASSHGNTGELFF
>medium-sized|TRBJ1-1|TRBV19|.
TGTGCCAGTAGTATAATCCAGAACACTGAAGCTTTCTTT
CASSIIQNTEAFF
>medium-sized|TRBJ2-3|TRBV27|.
TGTGCCAGCAGTTTATCCCCAGGGTATACAGATACGCAGTATTTT
CASSLSPGYTDTQYF
>many|TRBJ1-2|TRBV19|.
TGTGCCAGTAGTATCGCAACCGGGACGGACTATGGCTACACCTTC
CASSIATGTDYGYTF
>many|TRBJ1-4|TRBV18|.
TGTGCCAGCTCAGCGAACACAGGGGAAAAACTGTTTTTT
CASSANTGEKLFF
>.|TRBJ2-7|TRBV28|.
TGTGCCAGCACGGACTTTTACTACGAGCAGTACTTC
CASTDFYYEQYF
>few|TRBJ2-7|TRBV6-2/TRBV6-3|TRBD1
TGTGCCAGCAGTCGGGACAGGGAGAGAATTGTCTCCTACGAGCAGTACTTC
CASSRDRERIVSYEQYF
>medium-sized|TRBJ2-5|TRBV19|TRBD2
TGTGCCAGTAGTATAGGGCTAGCGGGAGGAGAGACCCAGTACTTC
CASSIGLAGGETQYF
>medium-sized|TRBJ2-1|TRBV6-5|TRBD2
TGTGCCAGCAGCCTAGGACTAGCGGGGAGCTCCTACAATGAGCAGTTCTTC
CASSLGLAGSSYNEQFF
>medium-sized|TRBJ2-2|TRBV6-2/TRBV6-3|TRBD2
TGTGCCAGCAGACCCAGCGGGAGGGCCCCCGGGGAGCTGTTTTTT
CASRPSGRAPGELFF
>medium-sized|TRBJ2-7|TRBV6-6|.
TGTGCCAGCAGTTACTCAACAGGGCTATCCTACGAGCAGTACTTC
CASSYSTGLSYEQYF
>.|TRBJ1-4|TRBV5-1|.
TGCGCCAGCAGCTTTACAGGTGCGGCGGCTGAAAAACTGTTTTTT
CASSFTGAAAEKLFF
>medium-sized|TRBJ2-7|TRBV6-5|.
TGTGCCAGCAGTTCAGAGGGGTTGAACGAGCAGTACTTC
CASSSEGLNEQYF
>.|TRBJ2-7|TRBV28|.
TGTGCCAGCAGTTTCTCCCCAGGGTACGAGCAGTACTTC
CASSFSPGYEQYF